This is a list of T cell receptor beta chains from one sample in a study of blood T cell repertoires in COVID-19. Profiled with immunoSEQ multiplex PCR; TCRdb holds only in-frame clones, not every one. The sample lists approximately 60,000 clones, about 90% occurring once. The sequencing input was peripheral blood. Receptors originate from a woman older than 75 with COVID-19, enrolled during active disease. Each CDR3 is given with its conserved first and last residue. A D gene is named only where the DNA matches it firmly. For some rows the clone size is stated as once, few or many, or as a class when expanded; others skip it.

>NA|TRBV5-1|TRBJ2-2|TRBD1
CASSPGQSLNTGELFF
TGCGCCAGCAGCCCGGGACAGAGCCTGAACACCGGGGAGCTGTTTTTT
>NA|TRBV20-1|TRBJ1-6|NA
CSASTGQLWSF
TGCAGTGCTAGTACCGGACAGTTGTGGAGCTTT
>NA|TRBV5-1|TRBJ1-4|TRBD1
CATRPGGSWTNEKLFF
TGCGCCACGAGACCAGGGGGAAGCTGGACTAATGAAAAACTGTTTTTT
>once|TRBV6-5|TRBJ2-5|NA
CASSYSSRGRGETQYF
TGTGCCAGCAGTTACTCGAGTAGGGGGAGGGGTGAGACCCAGTACTTC
>NA|TRBV9|TRBJ2-7|TRBD2
CASSVAVSGGPYEQYF
TGTGCCAGCAGCGTAGCGGTTAGCGGGGGCCCGTACGAGCAGTACTTC
>NA|TRBV10-2|TRBJ2-7|TRBD1
CASSEWGQAFSYEQYF
TGCGCCAGCAGTGAGTGGGGACAGGCGTTTTCCTACGAGCAGTACTTC
>once|TRBV7-6|TRBJ2-5|NA
CASSLQDAGAKGTQYF
TGTGCCAGCAGCTTGCAAGACGCGGGCGCGAAAGGGACCCAGTACTTC
>NA|TRBV9|TRBJ1-3|NA
CASSGGVGRNTIYF
TGTGCCAGCAGCGGGGGGGTAGGAAGAAACACCATATATTTT
>NA|TRBV30|TRBJ1-2|TRBD1
CAWTPGTGVYGYTF
TGTGCCTGGACGCCCGGGACAGGGGTGTATGGCTACACCTTC
>NA|TRBV2|TRBJ2-4|TRBD1
CASSVTGIKNIQYF
TGTGCCAGCAGCGTGACAGGGATAAAAAACATTCAGTACTTC
>NA|TRBV7-9|TRBJ1-5|NA
CASSLASNQPQHF
TGTGCCAGCAGTCTAGCTAGCAATCAGCCCCAGCATTTT
>NA|TRBV5-1|TRBJ2-6|NA
CASSRDLSSGANVLTF
TGCGCCAGCAGCCGGGATCTGAGCTCTGGGGCCAACGTCCTGACTTTC
>NA|TRBV5-1|TRBJ2-7|NA
CASSSGQSTDEQYF
TGCGCCAGCAGCTCAGGACAGTCGACGGACGAGCAGTACTTC
>once|TRBV5-1|TRBJ2-1|TRBD2
CASSLGSSGGPDEQFF
TGCGCCAGCAGCTTGGGATCTAGCGGGGGGCCCGATGAGCAGTTCTTC
>NA|TRBV3-1/TRBV3-2|TRBJ2-5|TRBD1
CASSPNPTGSGETQYF
TGTGCCAGCAGCCCCAACCCGACAGGGAGTGGAGAGACCCAGTACTTC
>few|TRBV7-6|TRBJ2-1|NA
CASSVGVDSPLFYNEQFF
TGTGCCAGCAGCGTAGGGGTGGACAGCCCCTTGTTCTACAATGAGCAGTTCTTC
>NA|TRBV7-9|TRBJ1-1|NA
CASSSHLITEAFF
TGTGCCAGCAGCTCACATCTGATCACTGAAGCTTTCTTT
>NA|TRBV12-3/TRBV12-4|TRBJ1-1|NA
CASSQSGDTEAFF
TGTGCCAGCAGTCAGTCGGGGGACACTGAAGCTTTCTTT
>NA|TRBV2|TRBJ2-7|NA
CASSDSGGAYEQYF
TGTGCCAGCAGTGACTCGGGGGGCGCCTACGAGCAGTACTTC
>NA|TRBV3-1/TRBV3-2|TRBJ1-1|TRBD1
CASTQQGAREAFF
TGTGCCAGCACCCAACAGGGGGCGAGGGAAGCTTTCTTT
>NA|TRBV6-5|TRBJ1-1|NA
CASRETVNTEAFF
TGTGCCAGCAGGGAGACGGTGAACACTGAAGCTTTCTTT
>NA|TRBV7-9|TRBJ1-1|TRBD1
CASSSTGGETEAFF
TGTGCCAGCAGTTCCACAGGGGGCGAAACTGAAGCTTTCTTT
>NA|TRBV6-1|TRBJ2-7|TRBD1
CASSGLDRGFSYEQYF
TGTGCCAGCAGTGGTCTGGACAGGGGATTTTCCTACGAGCAGTACTTC
>NA|TRBV29-1|TRBJ2-2|NA
CSAGTSNTGELFF
TGCAGCGCTGGGACATCTAACACCGGGGAGCTGTTTTTT
>once|TRBV5-1|TRBJ2-3|NA
CASSLTGGDTQYF
TGCGCCAGCAGCTTGACAGGTGGAGATACGCAGTATTTT
>NA|TRBV7-6|TRBJ1-1|TRBD1
CASSFRQGPGSTEAFF
TGTGCCAGCAGCTTCCGACAGGGGCCGGGGAGCACTGAAGCTTTCTTT
>NA|TRBV2|TRBJ2-1|TRBD2
CASSLTAGLAGDEQFF
TGTGCCAGCAGCCTCACTGCCGGGCTAGCGGGGGATGAGCAGTTCTTC
>once|TRBV10-3|TRBJ1-2|TRBD1
CAILNNRGTHGYTF
TGTGCCATACTAAACAACAGGGGGACGCATGGCTACACCTTC